One sample yielded the 28 T cell receptor beta chains listed below, sequenced in a study of blood T cell repertoires in COVID-19. Method: immunoSEQ multiplex PCR; TCRdb's copy keeps in-frame clones and lacks some. The sample holds 210,000 or so clones, around 80% seen once. The material sequenced was peripheral blood. Receptors were obtained from a human donor in a cohort sampled during active COVID-19.

The chain links TRBV9 to TRBJ2-3; TRBD1 aligns across 7 bases. V lost 5 bases, J lost 4 bases, and 13 bases stayed unmatched. There are 16 residues in the CDR3. CDR1 SGDLS and CDR2 YYNGEE come from the germline V gene. In DNA form, the CDR3 reads TGTGCCAGCAGTAGACAGGGTGGTAGTGGCGCAGATACGCAGTATTTT. This encodes CASSRQGGSGADTQYF.

The chain joins TRBV19 to TRBJ2-5; 9 bases agree with TRBD2. The CDR3 is 15 amino acids. The germline V gene encodes CDR1 LNHDA and CDR2 SQIVND (reference sequence). Losses at the gene ends were 6 bases for V and 2 bases for J; bases not matched to a gene: 7. The CDR3 nucleotides read TGTGCCAGTAGCCGGACTAGCGACCGACAAGAGACCCAGTACTTC. It is translated as CASSRTSDRQETQYF.

Only one count was recorded for this clone. V and J are TRBV19 and TRBJ2-2; 7 bases line up with TRBD2. Germline CDR1 reads LNHDA; CDR2 reads SQIVND (reference sequence). The CDR3 spans 13 residues. J lost 6 bases, V lost 6 bases, and 4 bases had no gene match. The CDR3 DNA reads TGTGCCAGTAGCGCAGGGAGGGCCGGGGAGCTGTTTTTT. Translation gives CASSAGRAGELFF.

The genes are TRBV18 and TRBJ1-5; the match to TRBD1 covers 12 bases. In germline, CDR1 is KGHSH, CDR2 LQKENI. The CDR3 is made up of 17 amino acids. The V gene end was trimmed by 0 bases and the J gene end by 6 bases; junction bases not matched to a gene: 6. In DNA, the CDR3 is TGTGCCAGCTCACCACCGATGGGACAGGGGGCTCGTCAGCCCCAGCATTTT. Protein: CASSPPMGQGARQPQHF.

This clone showed up many times. V usage is TRBV9 and J usage is TRBJ2-1, with TRBD2 matching 8 bases. This CDR3 has 15 amino acids. Trimming cost V 3 bases and J 3 bases; bases outside gene matches: 5. CDR1 and CDR2 (germline): SGDLS, YYNGEE. The CDR3 sequence: CASSAGTRGYNEQFF. As DNA, the CDR3 is TGTGCCAGCAGCGCAGGGACTAGAGGCTACAATGAGCAGTTCTTC.

The chain couples TRBV19 to TRBJ1-4, with 7 bases that match TRBD1. CDR1 is LNHDA and CDR2 is SQIVND in the germline V gene (reference sequence). V shed 5 bases, J shed 13 bases, and the junction held 10 bases outside the gene matches. This CDR3 has 13 residues. Here the CDR3 reads CASSFLGGEVLFF. DNA for the CDR3: TGTGCCAGTAGTTTTTTAGGGGGCGAGGTACTGTTTTTT.

V gene TRBV6-2 or TRBV6-3 combines with J gene TRBJ2-7, with D unresolved. V lost 2 bases and J 3 bases, leaving 14 bases between the germline ends. The CDR3 contains 15 residues. The germline gives CDR1 MNHEY, CDR2 SVGEGT. CDR3 sequence: CASSYDRGSLYEQYF. For the CDR3, the DNA is TGTGCCAGCAGTTACGATCGCGGAAGCCTCTACGAGCAGTACTTC.

Within the sample, this clone is large. The chain has TRBV6-5 and TRBJ2-3; possibly TRBD2 for D (5 bases). Germline assignment: CDR1 MNHEY and CDR2 SVGAGI. Trimming took 5 bases from V and 5 from J, leaving 14 bases between them. The CDR3 runs to 14 residues. CDR3 coding DNA: TGTGCCAGCAGTACAATGGGAGATCTAGATACGCAGTATTTT. The encoded protein is CASSTMGDLDTQYF.

The chain carries TRBV4-2 and TRBJ1-3; D is uncertain. Germline V gene lookup returns CDR1 LGHNA and CDR2 YNFKEQ. The CDR3 is 17 residues long. Trimming removed 3 bases from V and 0 bases from J, with 15 bases in between. CDR3 nucleotide sequence: TGTGCCAGCAGCCACGGCGGACTGGTCAGCTCTGGAAACACCATATATTTT. Translating it yields CASSHGGLVSSGNTIYF.

The count of this clone is one. The CDR3, as DNA: TGTGCCACCTCCTCCGGTACTAACACCGGGGAGCTGTTTTTT. It codes for CATSSGTNTGELFF. The rearrangement links TRBV27 to TRBJ2-2; no clear D. This CDR3 spans 14 amino acids. The V and J ends lost 10 bases and 2 bases respectively, with 14 bases between them. Germline V lookup: CDR1 MNHEY, CDR2 SMNVEV (reference sequence).

CDR3 region: CASSAYRAAKTQYF. The CDR3 region has the DNA TGTGCCAGCAGCGCATACAGGGCAGCGAAGACCCAGTACTTC. V usage is TRBV7-2 and J usage is TRBJ2-5, with D possibly being TRBD1 (6 bases). The ends were cut back, 5 bases at V and 6 bases at J, with 16 bases in the middle. This CDR3 has 14 residues. Germline lookup yields CDR1 SGHTA and CDR2 FQGNSA.

The CDR3 nucleotides are TGTGCCAGTAGTACACTGACAGATCCTGGAAACACCATATATTTT. It specifies CASSTLTDPGNTIYF. V gene TRBV19 combines with J gene TRBJ1-3; TRBD1 is a possible D gene (5 bases). Germline V gene lookup returns CDR1 LNHDA and CDR2 SQIVND (reference sequence). The V end was cut by 4 bases, the J end by 2 bases, with 12 bases between. The CDR3 covers 15 residues.

This clone was recorded once. The same CDR3 arises from other DNA sequences in this sample as well. The chain couples TRBV9 to TRBJ2-7; 11 bases are shared with TRBD2. Germline V CDR1 and CDR2: SGDLS, YYNGEE. V trimming: 3 bases; J trimming: 0 bases; junction bases outside the gene matches: 2. The CDR3 is 15 amino acids. The CDR3 DNA reads TGTGCCAGCAGCGAGGGACTAGCGGACTCCTACGAGCAGTACTTC. Protein sequence: CASSEGLADSYEQYF. Full variable domain (rest looked up from reference TRBV9 and TRBJ2-7): DSGVTQTPKHLITATGQRVTLRCSPRSGDLSVYWYQQSLDQGLQFLIQYYNGEERAKGNILERFSAQQFPDLHSELNLSSLELGDSALYFCASSEGLADSYEQYFGPGTRLTVT.

The chain combines TRBV4-2 with TRBJ2-5, with 7 bases aligning to TRBD2. Germline CDR1 and CDR2: LGHNA and YNFKEQ. The trim removed 5 bases at V and 2 bases at J, leaving 11 bases unmatched. The CDR3 runs to 16 residues. The CDR3 protein is CASSYRPSGGQETQYF. CDR3 in DNA: TGTGCCAGCAGCTACCGGCCTAGCGGAGGGCAAGAGACCCAGTACTTC.

The rearrangement joins TRBV7-9 to TRBJ1-2; TRBD1 aligns across 9 bases. V trimming: 4 bases; J trimming: 13 bases; junction bases outside the gene matches: 10. CDR3 size: 13 residues. Per germline, CDR1 SEHNR and CDR2 FQNEAQ (reference sequence). For the CDR3, the DNA is TGTGCCAGCAGCTCGGGGGACAGGGTGAAGGGCACCTTC. Protein product: CASSSGDRVKGTF.

This chain connects TRBV6-6 to TRBJ1-1, with 7 bases fitting TRBD1. CDR3 size: 14 residues. V was clipped by 5 bases and J by 3 bases; unmatched bases: 6. Germline V gene data show CDR1 as MNHNY and CDR2 as SVGAGI (reference sequence). Here the CDR3 reads CASSPRQGHTEAFF. The CDR3 DNA reads TGTGCCAGCAGTCCGCGACAGGGTCACACTGAAGCTTTCTTT.

J is TRBJ1-1 and V is TRBV19; TRBD1 is a possible D gene (6 bases). This CDR3 region has 15 residues. Trimming removed 1 base at V and 4 bases at J, with 13 bases between. The germline V gene has CDR1 LNHDA and CDR2 SQIVND (reference sequence). CDR3 sequence (DNA): TGTGCCAGTAGTATAGGGGCTGGGGGCGGCACTGAAGCTTTCTTT. Encoded protein: CASSIGAGGGTEAFF.

J is TRBJ1-1 and V is TRBV6-1; D call uncertain. The CDR3 has 15 residues. Trimming removed 0 bases from V and 4 bases from J, with 12 bases in between. From germline, CDR1 is MNHNS and CDR2 SASEGT. The CDR3 is CASSEAIGRSTEAFF. The CDR3 nucleotides are TGTGCCAGCAGTGAAGCTATAGGGAGGAGCACTGAAGCTTTCTTT.

This rearrangement joins TRBV7-2 to TRBJ2-1; no clear D gene. CDR3 length: 13 amino acids. V was shortened by 5 bases and J by 6 bases, with 11 bases between the two germline ends. Germline CDR1 is SGHTA and CDR2 is FQGNSA. CDR3 in amino acids: CASSPYLSNEQFF. The CDR3 nucleotides read TGTGCCAGCAGCCCTTATCTTAGCAATGAGCAGTTCTTC.

This clone turned up a few times. This chain links TRBV7-2 with TRBJ2-7, with 9 bases identical to TRBD1. The CDR3 is 14 amino acids. J lost 6 bases, V lost 5 bases, and 8 bases had no gene match. From germline, CDR1 is SGHTA and CDR2 FQGNSA. CDR3 DNA: TGTGCCAGCAGCCCGGGGACAGGGATAGCCGAGCAGTACTTC. Amino acid sequence: CASSPGTGIAEQYF.

This clone showed up many times. The chain has TRBV9 and TRBJ2-1; the match to TRBD2 covers 7 bases. CDR1 is SGDLS, CDR2 YYNGEE, per germline. The CDR3 runs 13 residues. The J segment lost 9 bases and the V segment lost 0 bases, leaving 3 bases of the junction unmatched. The CDR3 DNA sequence: TGTGCCAGCAGCGTAGGGGAGCGGGGTGAGCAGTTCTTC. Its translation: CASSVGERGEQFF.

This chain connects TRBV14 to TRBJ2-1; TRBD2 aligns across 11 bases. V dropped 4 bases and J dropped 3; count of bases not matched to a gene: 8. The length of the CDR3 is 17 residues. The germline V gene encodes CDR1 SGHDN and CDR2 FVKESK. The CDR3 spells CASSPYSLAGGYNEQFF. The CDR3 bases are TGTGCCAGCAGCCCATACAGTCTAGCGGGAGGCTACAATGAGCAGTTCTTC.

This chain links TRBV4-1 with TRBJ2-7; possibly TRBD2 for D (5 bases). This CDR3 is built from 16 residues. Trimming took 0 bases from V and 3 from J, leaving 15 bases between them. Germline CDR1 MGHRA, CDR2 YSYEKL. The CDR3: CASSQDLAGGGYEQYF. CDR3 nucleotide sequence: TGCGCCAGCAGCCAAGATCTGGCAGGAGGTGGCTACGAGCAGTACTTC.

This clone appeared many times. The chain is built from TRBV7-8 and TRBJ2-4, with TRBD2 identical over 10 bases. The CDR3 runs to 20 residues. The germline V gene encodes CDR1 SGHVS and CDR2 FQNEAQ. V lost 0 bases and J lost 0; bases outside the gene matches: 11. The DNA of the CDR3 is TGTGCCAGCAGCTTAGCGTTAGGCCTAGCGGGAGAGGCAGCCAAAAACATTCAGTACTTC. Its protein is CASSLALGLAGEAAKNIQYF.

The chain uses TRBV7-3 and TRBJ2-3; the D gene is possibly TRBD2 (5 bases). Trimming removed 5 bases from V and 0 bases from J, with 15 bases in between. Germline V gives CDR1 SGHTA, CDR2 FQGTGA. The CDR3 is 16 amino acids. CDR3 bases: TGTGCCAGCAGCGACGTCCCGGGATTTAGCACAGATACGCAGTATTTT. Protein: CASSDVPGFSTDTQYF.

V and J are TRBV10-3 and TRBJ1-2; no definite D call. CDR3 length: 13 amino acids. Germline loops: CDR1 ENHRY, CDR2 SYGVKD. V was pared by 6 bases and J by 4 bases, with 12 bases between. The CDR3 loop is CAISEGGGYGYTF. The DNA for the CDR3 is TGTGCCATCAGCGAGGGAGGCGGCTATGGCTACACCTTC.

V and J are TRBV29-1 and TRBJ2-7, with D perhaps matching TRBD2 (5 bases). V lost 2 bases to trimming and J lost 5 bases, with 10 bases between them. Germline V lookup: CDR1 SQVTM, CDR2 ANQGSEA. The CDR3 spans 12 residues. Here the CDR3 DNA reads TGCAGCGTTGAATTTTCGGGAAACGAGCAGTACTTC. This gives the protein CSVEFSGNEQYF.

This chain connects TRBV13 to TRBJ2-5; 12 bases map to TRBD2. The CDR3 has 17 residues. The trim removed 5 bases at V and 1 base at J, leaving 8 bases unmatched. CDR1 is PRHDT and CDR2 is FYEKMQ in the germline V gene (reference sequence). As DNA, the CDR3 is TGTGCCAGCAGCAGATCACTAGCGGGAGGCTTCCAAGAGACCCAGTACTTC. As protein: CASSRSLAGGFQETQYF.